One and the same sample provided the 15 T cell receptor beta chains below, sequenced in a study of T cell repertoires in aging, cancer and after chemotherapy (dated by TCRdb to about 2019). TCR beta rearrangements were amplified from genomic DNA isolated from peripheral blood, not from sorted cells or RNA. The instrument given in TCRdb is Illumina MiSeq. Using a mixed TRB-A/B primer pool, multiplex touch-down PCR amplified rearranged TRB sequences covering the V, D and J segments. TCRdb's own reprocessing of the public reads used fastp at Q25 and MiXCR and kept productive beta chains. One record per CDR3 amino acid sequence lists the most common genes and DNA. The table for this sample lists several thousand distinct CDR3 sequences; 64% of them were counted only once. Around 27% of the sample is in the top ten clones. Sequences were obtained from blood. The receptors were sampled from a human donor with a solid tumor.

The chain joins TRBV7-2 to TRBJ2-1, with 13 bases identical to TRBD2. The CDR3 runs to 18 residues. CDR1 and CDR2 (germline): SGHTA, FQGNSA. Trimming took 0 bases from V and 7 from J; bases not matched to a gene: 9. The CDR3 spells CASSLAQTSGRAHNEQFF. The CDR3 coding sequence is TGTGCCAGCAGCTTAGCGCAAACTAGCGGGAGGGCCCATAATGAGCAGTTCTTC.

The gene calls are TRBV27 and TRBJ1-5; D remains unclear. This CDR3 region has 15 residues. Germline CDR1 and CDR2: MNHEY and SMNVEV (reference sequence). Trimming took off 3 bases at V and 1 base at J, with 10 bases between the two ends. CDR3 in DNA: TGTGCCAGCAGTTTTTCTGGGTTCAGCAATCAGCCCCAGCATTTT. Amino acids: CASSFSGFSNQPQHF.

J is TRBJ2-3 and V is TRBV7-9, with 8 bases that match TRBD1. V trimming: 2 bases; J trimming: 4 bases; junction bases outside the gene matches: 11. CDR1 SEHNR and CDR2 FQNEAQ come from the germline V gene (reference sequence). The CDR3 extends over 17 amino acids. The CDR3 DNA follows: TGTGCCAGCAGCTTAAGGGCCCGGACAGGGCGCCCAGATACGCAGTATTTT. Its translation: CASSLRARTGRPDTQYF.

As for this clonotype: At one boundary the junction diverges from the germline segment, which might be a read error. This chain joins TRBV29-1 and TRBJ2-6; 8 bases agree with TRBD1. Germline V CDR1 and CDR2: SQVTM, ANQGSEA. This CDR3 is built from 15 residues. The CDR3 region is CSVGTGFSVANVLTF. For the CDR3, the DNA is TGCAGCGTTGGGACAGGGTTCTCTGTGGCCAACGTCCTGACTTTC.

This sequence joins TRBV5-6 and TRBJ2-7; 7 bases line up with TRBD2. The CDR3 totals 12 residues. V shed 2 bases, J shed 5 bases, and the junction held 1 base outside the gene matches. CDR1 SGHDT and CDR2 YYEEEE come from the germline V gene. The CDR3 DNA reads TGTGCCAGCAGCTTTCTAGCGGACGAGCAGTACTTC. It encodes CASSFLADEQYF.

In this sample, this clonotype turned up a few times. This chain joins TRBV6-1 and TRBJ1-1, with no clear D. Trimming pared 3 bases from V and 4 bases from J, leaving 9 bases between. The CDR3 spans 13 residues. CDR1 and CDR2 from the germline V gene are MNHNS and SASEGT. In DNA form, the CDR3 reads TGTGCCAGCAGTGACGGGTTAGGCACTGAAGCTTTCTTT. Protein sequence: CASSDGLGTEAFF.

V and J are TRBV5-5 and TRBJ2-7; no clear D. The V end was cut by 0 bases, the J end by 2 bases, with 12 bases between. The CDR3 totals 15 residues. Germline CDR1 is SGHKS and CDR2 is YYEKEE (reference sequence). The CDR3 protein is CASSLAGQETYEQYF. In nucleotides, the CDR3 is TGTGCCAGCAGCTTGGCCGGTCAGGAGACCTACGAGCAGTACTTC.

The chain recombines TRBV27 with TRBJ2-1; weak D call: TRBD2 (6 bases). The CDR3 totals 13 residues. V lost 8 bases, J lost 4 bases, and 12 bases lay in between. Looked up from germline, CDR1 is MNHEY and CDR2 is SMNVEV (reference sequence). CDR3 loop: CASWREPYNEQFF. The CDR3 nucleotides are TGTGCCAGCTGGAGGGAGCCATACAATGAGCAGTTCTTC.

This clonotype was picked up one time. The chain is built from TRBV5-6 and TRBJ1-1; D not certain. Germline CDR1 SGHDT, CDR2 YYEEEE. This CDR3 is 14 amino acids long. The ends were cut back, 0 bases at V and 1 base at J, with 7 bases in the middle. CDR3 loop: CASSLAGKNTEAFF. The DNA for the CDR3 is TGTGCCAGCAGCTTGGCCGGGAAGAACACTGAAGCTTTCTTT. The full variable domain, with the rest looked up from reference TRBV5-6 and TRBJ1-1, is DAGVTQSPTHLIKTRGQQVTLRCSPKSGHDTVSWYQQALGQGPQFIFQYYEEEERQRGNFPDRFSGHQFPNYSSELNVNALLLGDSALYLCASSLAGKNTEAFFGQGTRLTVV.

CDR3 sequence: CSARRASGSTDTQYF. CDR3 coding DNA: TGCAGTGCTAGACGCGCTAGCGGGAGCACAGATACGCAGTATTTT. The gene calls are TRBV20-1 and TRBJ2-3; 8 positions match TRBD2. J was trimmed by 0 bases and V by 2 bases; bases with no gene match: 4. CDR1 is DFQATT, CDR2 SNEGSKA, per germline (reference sequence). CDR3 size: 15 residues.

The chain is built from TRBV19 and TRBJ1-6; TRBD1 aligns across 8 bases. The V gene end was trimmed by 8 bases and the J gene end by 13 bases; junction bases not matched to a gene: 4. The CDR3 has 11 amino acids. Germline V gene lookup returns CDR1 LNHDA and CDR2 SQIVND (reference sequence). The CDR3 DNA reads TGTGCCAGTGGACAGGGAAGCCCCCTCCACTTT. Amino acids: CASGQGSPLHF. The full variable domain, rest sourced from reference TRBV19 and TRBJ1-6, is DGGITQSPKYLFRKEGQNVTLSCEQNLNHDAMYWYRQDPGQGLRLIYYSQIVNDFQKGDIAEGYSVSREKKESFPLTVTSAQKNPTAFYLCASGQGSPLHFGNGTRLTVT.

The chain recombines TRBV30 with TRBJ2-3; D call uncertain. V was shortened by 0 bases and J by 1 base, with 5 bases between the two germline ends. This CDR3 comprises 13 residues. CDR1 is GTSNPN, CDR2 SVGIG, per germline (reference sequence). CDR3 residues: CAWSVGGTDTQYF. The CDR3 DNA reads TGTGCCTGGAGTGTAGGCGGCACAGATACGCAGTATTTT. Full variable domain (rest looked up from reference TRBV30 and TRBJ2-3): SQTIHQWPATLVQPVGSPLSLECTVEGTSNPNLYWYRQAAGRGLQLLFYSVGIGQISSEVPQNLSASRPQDRQFILSSKKLLLSDSGFYLCAWSVGGTDTQYFGPGTRLTVL.

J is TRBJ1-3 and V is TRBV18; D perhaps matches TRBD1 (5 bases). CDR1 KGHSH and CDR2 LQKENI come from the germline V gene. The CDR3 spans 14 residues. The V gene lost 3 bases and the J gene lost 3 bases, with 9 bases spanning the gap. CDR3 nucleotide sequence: TGTGCCAGCTCACCGCGGGACGGTGGAAACACCATATATTTT. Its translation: CASSPRDGGNTIYF.

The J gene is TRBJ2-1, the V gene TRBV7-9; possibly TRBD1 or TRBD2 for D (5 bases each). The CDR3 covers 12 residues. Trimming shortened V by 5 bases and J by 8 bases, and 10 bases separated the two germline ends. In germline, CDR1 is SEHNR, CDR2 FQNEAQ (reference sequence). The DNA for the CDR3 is TGTGCCAGCAGCGTAATGGGGGATGAGCAGTTCTTC. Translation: CASSVMGDEQFF.

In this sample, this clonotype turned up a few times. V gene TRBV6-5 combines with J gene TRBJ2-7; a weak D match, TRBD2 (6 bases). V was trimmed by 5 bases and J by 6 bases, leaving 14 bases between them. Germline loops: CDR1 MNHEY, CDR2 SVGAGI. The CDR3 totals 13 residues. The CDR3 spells CASSAGSLGEQYF. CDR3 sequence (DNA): TGTGCCAGCAGTGCCGGGAGCCTCGGCGAGCAGTACTTC.